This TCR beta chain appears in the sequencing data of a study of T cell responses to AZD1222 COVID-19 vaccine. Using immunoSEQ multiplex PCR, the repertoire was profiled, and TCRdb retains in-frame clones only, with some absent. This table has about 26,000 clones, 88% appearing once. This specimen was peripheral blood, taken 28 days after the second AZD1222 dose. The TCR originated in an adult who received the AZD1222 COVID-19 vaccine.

The CDR3 region is CASSYSAGGEKLFF. The CDR3 bases are TGTGCCAGCAGTTACTCGGCCGGGGGTGAAAAACTGTTTTTT. The genes are TRBV6-6 and TRBJ1-4, with D perhaps matching TRBD1 (5 bases). This CDR3 is built from 14 residues. Trimming left V 0 bases short and J 7 bases short, with 9 bases between. CDR1 and CDR2 from the germline V gene are MNHNY and SVGAGI (reference sequence).